This TCR beta chain was captured in a study of identical twins (dated by TCRdb to the mid-2010s). With respect to the entire study: TCR alpha and beta repertoires from monozygotic twins, unrelated adults of various ages and cord blood were deep-sequenced to test whether fetal clonotypes persist. To rule out contamination, replicate twin experiments were performed at different times with different library preparation protocols.

Library construction relied on 5' RACE. This sample was sequenced with an Illumina HiSeq 2000. A universal primer binding site was introduced by template switching, and a unique molecular identifier was present in the final cDNA, enabling accurate counting of TCR cDNA molecules. Specific primers in the conserved constant-segment region were used to synthesize first-strand cDNA for TCR alpha and beta chains. To control for contamination, every cDNA library carried two barcodes: a SMART-Mk sample barcode plus Illumina barcodes. Two successive PCR steps introduced TruSeq adapter sequences along with Illumina sample barcodes. Sequencing of the TCR alpha and beta cDNA libraries was done on the Illumina HiSeq platform using custom primers. The paper's processing steps were these. Raw reads were processed with MiGEC to extract unique molecular identifiers, and MiXCR was used to determine CDR3 positions. For each individual, recombination models were inferred using an EM algorithm with the repgenHMM and IGoR tools. The analysis of shared clonotypes was done with the tcR package in R, with sharing normalized by the product of cloneset sizes. To study raw recombination free of thymic and clonal selection effects, out-of-frame nonproductive sequences were analyzed. In-frame beta chains were kept once TCRdb had trimmed the public reads at Q25 with fastp and called clones with MiXCR. For every CDR3 protein sequence, its rows merge into one entry that carries the most common genes and DNA. The V and J calls follow TCRdb's processing rather than the paper's. Present in this sample are approximately 700,000 distinct CDR3 sequences, 15% to 20% of which were seen just once. In total, the top ten clones hold over 10% of the sample.

In the case of this clonotype: The antigen it recognizes is unknown. Qualities for individual bases were not recorded, and no much larger clone is one base off.

Inclusive of the bounding cysteine and phenylalanine, the CDR3 is 12 residues long. Kept here is only the CDR3 DNA, which spans 36 bases and is read in frame from base 1. The junction shows trimming of 10 bases on V and 9 bases on J, plus 16 bases between the germline ends. Every donor in the study was a healthy Caucasian. Three pairs of female monozygotic twins, all aged about 18 to 30 years, were included in the twin cohort. RNA for TCR libraries was isolated from peripheral blood mononuclear cells. On the study overall, not on this receptor specifically: Invariant T cells such as MAIT and iNKT could partly confound zero-insertion analyses, although diverse VJ usage argued against such confounding for most clonotypes. In monozygotic twins, recombination models systematically underestimated out-of-frame TCR alpha sharing, but the models matched the sharing seen between unrelated individuals. In beta out-of-frame sequences, excess twin sharing was weaker, because having fewer shared sequences lowered the signal-to-noise ratio. Because the same donors could not be followed over many years, the conclusions relied on cross-sectional statistical analysis. Compared with coincidental sharing between unrelated individuals, an excess of low generation-probability sequences was observed among out-of-frame TCR alpha sequences shared between twins. Fewer insertions were carried by abundant cord blood beta clonotypes, a similar but weaker trend appeared in young adult naive repertoires, and no such trend appeared in memory repertoires.

These data also featured in a second study, about T cells expressing NK-cell markers. That second publication adds: Three sorted T-cell subsets (CD3+CD56+NKG2C+, CD3+CD56+NKG2C- and CD3+CD56-NKG2C+) from several donors had their TCR beta-chain repertoires profiled. Of the eight sequenced donors, seven were found to be HCMV-seropositive and one was found to be HCMV-seronegative. To restrict sorting to alphabetaTCR-expressing T cells, an anti-gammadeltaTCR antibody was added in several experiments. For six donors, the dominant CD3+CD56+NKG2C+ clonotypes were among the top 10 CD8+ clonotypes and accounted for about 1.0-8% of CD8+ T cells. Those dominant clonotypes were again the most abundant among CD3+CD56-NKG2C+ cells in several donors, at roughly 28.3-60.1%. Whether the expanded NKG2C-expressing T cell clones were specific for HCMV antigens was left unclear. Randomly selected healthy volunteers, three men and five women, were used as the eight sequenced donors. To determine HCMV serostatus, a commercial ELISA kit was used to detect HCMV-specific IgG in serum. For more than five donors, bulk peripheral blood T-cell repertoires were additionally sequenced from unsorted PBMC. MIGEC was used to demultiplex reads and group reads by UMI, and MiTCR was used to assemble and quantify clonotypes. To exclude erroneous sequences, any TCR cDNA sequence not supported by at least two reads was discarded. Downstream repertoire analysis used the tcR package, and clonotypes were matched across fractions by CDR3 nucleotide sequence plus V segment. VDJmatch was used to annotate antigen specificity against VDJdb, with one amino acid substitution in CDR3 permitted.

Sequencing was performed on PBMCs. This receptor was identified in a woman between 18 and 30 years old in good health. This chain joins TRBV12-3 or TRBV12-4 to TRBJ2-1; TRBD2 could be the D gene, as 5 bases match. The CDR3 has the sequence CAILGSEGEQFF. In nucleotides, the sequence is TGTGCCATCCTAGGGAGCGAGGGTGAGCAGTTCTTC.